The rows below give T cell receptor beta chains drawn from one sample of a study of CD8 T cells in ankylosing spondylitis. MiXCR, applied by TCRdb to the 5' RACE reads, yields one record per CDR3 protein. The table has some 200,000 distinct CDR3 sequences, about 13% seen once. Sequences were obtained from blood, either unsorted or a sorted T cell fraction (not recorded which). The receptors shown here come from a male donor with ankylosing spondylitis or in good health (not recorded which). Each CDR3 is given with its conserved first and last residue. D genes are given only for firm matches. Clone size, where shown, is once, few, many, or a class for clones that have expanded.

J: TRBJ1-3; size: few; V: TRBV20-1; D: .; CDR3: CSAVPESNSGNTIYF; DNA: TGCAGTGCTGTTCCGGAGTCCAACTCTGGAAACACCATATATTTT
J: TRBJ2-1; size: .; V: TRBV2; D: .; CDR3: CAVTPERLSYNEQFF; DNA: TGTGCCGTCACACCGGAGCGGTTATCCTACAATGAGCAGTTCTTC
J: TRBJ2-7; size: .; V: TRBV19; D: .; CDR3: CASSMDGLDGYEQYF; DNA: TGTGCCAGTAGTATGGACGGCCTTGACGGGTACGAGCAGTACTTC
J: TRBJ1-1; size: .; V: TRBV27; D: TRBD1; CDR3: CASSLSVGQQNTEAFF; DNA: TGTGCCAGCAGTTTAAGCGTGGGACAGCAGAACACTGAAGCTTTCTTT
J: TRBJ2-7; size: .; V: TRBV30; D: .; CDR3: CAWIKGTSYEQYF; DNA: TGTGCCTGGATAAAAGGGACTTCCTACGAGCAGTACTTC
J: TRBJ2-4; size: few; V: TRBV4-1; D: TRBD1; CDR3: CASSQSLSTGGSNIQYF; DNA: TGCGCCAGCAGCCAATCCCTTTCGACAGGGGGCAGTAACATTCAGTACTTC
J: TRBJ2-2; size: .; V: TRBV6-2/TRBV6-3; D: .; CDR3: CASSSPLRGIGELFF; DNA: TGTGCCAGCAGCTCTCCTCTTAGGGGCATCGGGGAGCTGTTTTTT
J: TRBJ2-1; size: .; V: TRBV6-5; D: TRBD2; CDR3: CASSYPSSGDEQFF; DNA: TGTGCCAGCAGTTACCCTTCTAGCGGAGATGAGCAGTTCTTC
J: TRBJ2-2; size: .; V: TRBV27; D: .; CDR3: CASSLSQGWGELFF; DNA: TGTGCCAGCAGTTTATCCCAGGGGTGGGGGGAGCTGTTTTTT
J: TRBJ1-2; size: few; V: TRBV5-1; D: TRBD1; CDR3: CASSFGTGGYTF; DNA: TGCGCCAGCAGCTTCGGGACAGGGGGCTACACCTTC
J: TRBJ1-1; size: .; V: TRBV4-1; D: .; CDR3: CASSQLHTEAFF; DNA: TGCGCCAGCAGCCAATTACACACTGAAGCTTTCTTT
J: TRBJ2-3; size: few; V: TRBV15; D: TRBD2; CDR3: CATSREGGMTDTQYF; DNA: TGTGCCACCAGCAGAGAGGGAGGGATGACAGATACGCAGTATTTT
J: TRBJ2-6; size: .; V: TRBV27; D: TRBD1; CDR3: CASSRGTAYYLSGANVLTF; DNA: TGTGCCAGCAGTAGGGGGACAGCATATTATCTCTCTGGGGCCAACGTCCTGACTTTC
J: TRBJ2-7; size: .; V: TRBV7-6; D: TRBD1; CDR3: CASSPPRDRDYEQYF; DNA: TGTGCCAGCAGCCCCCCCCGGGACAGGGATTACGAGCAGTACTTC
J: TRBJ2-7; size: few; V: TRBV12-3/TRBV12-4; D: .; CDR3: CASSPDQVSYEQYF; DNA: TGTGCCAGCAGCCCCGATCAGGTCTCCTACGAGCAGTACTTC
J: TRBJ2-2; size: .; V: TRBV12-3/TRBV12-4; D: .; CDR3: CASSWQDTGELFF; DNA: TGTGCCAGCAGTTGGCAGGACACCGGGGAGCTGTTTTTT
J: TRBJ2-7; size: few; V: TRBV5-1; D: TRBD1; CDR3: CASSSGTGPHEQYF; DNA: TGCGCCAGCAGCTCCGGGACAGGACCCCACGAGCAGTACTTC
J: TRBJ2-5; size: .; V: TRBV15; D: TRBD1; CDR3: CATSRPGTDQETQYF; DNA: TGTGCCACCAGCAGACCCGGGACAGACCAAGAGACCCAGTACTTC
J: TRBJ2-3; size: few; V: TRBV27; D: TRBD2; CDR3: CASSPRRGGRTDTQYF; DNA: TGTGCCAGCAGTCCAAGACGGGGGGGCCGCACAGATACGCAGTATTTT
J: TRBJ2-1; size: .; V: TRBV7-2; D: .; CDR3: CASSLSSGPLYNEQFF; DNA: TGTGCCAGCAGCCTATCCTCGGGGCCCCTCTACAATGAGCAGTTCTTC
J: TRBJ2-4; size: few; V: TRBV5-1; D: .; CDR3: CASSPGTGIAKNIQYF; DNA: TGCGCCAGCAGCCCCGGGACCGGTATAGCCAAAAACATTCAGTACTTC
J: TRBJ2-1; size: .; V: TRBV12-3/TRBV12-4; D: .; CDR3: CASSLASAYNEQFF; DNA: TGTGCCAGCAGTTTGGCTAGCGCGTACAATGAGCAGTTCTTC
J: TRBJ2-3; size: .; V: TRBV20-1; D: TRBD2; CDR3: CCAHPGAGDWLTSTDTQYF; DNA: TGCTGTGCCCACCCGGGAGCGGGGGATTGGCTGACTAGCACAGATACGCAGTATTTT
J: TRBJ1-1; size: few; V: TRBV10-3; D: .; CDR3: CAIKGGTEAFF; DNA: TGTGCCATCAAGGGGGGCACTGAAGCTTTCTTT
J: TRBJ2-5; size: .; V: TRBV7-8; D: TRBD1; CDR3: CASSSAGQGWRTQYF; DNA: TGTGCCAGCAGCTCCGCCGGACAGGGGTGGAGGACCCAGTACTTC
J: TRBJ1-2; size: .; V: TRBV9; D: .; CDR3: CASSVGMPSGYTF; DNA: TGTGCCAGCAGCGTAGGGATGCCCTCTGGCTACACCTTC
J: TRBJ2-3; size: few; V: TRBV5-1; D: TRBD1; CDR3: CASSPGQGYTDTQYF; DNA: TGCGCCAGCAGCCCCGGACAGGGCTACACAGATACGCAGTATTTT
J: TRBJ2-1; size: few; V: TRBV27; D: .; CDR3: CASSSSRQKNEQFF; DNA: TGTGCCAGCAGTTCCTCCCGACAGAAAAATGAGCAGTTCTTC
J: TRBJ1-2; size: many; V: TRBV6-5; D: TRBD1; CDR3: CASSYWTGTNYGYTF; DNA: TGTGCCAGCAGTTACTGGACAGGGACAAACTATGGCTACACCTTC
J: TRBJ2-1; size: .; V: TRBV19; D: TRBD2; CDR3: CATALAGVSNEQFF; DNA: TGTGCCACAGCACTAGCGGGAGTGAGCAATGAGCAGTTCTTC
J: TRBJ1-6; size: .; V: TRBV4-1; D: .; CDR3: CASSQAVASPLHF; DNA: TGCGCCAGCAGCCAAGCCGTTGCGTCACCCCTCCACTTT
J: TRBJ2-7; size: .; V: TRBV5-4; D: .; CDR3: CAPSSGARVYEQYF; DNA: TGTGCCCCTAGCTCGGGGGCCAGGGTCTACGAGCAGTACTTC
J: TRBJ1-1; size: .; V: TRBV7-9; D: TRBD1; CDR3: CASSLVPGQEGTEAFF; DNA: TGTGCCAGCAGCTTAGTCCCGGGACAGGAGGGCACTGAAGCTTTCTTT
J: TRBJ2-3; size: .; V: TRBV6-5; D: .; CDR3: CASSYGGPTDTQYF; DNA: TGTGCCAGCAGTTACGGGGGGCCCACAGATACGCAGTATTTT
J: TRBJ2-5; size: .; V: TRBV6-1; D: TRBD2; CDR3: CASIPGGDQETQYF; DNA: TGTGCCAGCATTCCCGGGGGGGACCAAGAGACCCAGTACTTC
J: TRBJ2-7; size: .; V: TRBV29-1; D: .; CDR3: CSVERAGGQNEQYF; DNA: TGCAGCGTTGAAAGGGCGGGCGGCCAGAACGAGCAGTACTTC
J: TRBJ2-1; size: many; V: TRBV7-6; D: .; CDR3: CASSFGDYNEQFF; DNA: TGTGCCAGCAGCTTTGGGGACTACAATGAGCAGTTCTTC
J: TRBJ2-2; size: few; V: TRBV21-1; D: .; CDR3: CATTGTLPWGANTGELFF; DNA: TGTGCCACCACCGGGACACTCCCCTGGGGGGCGAACACCGGGGAGCTGTTTTTT
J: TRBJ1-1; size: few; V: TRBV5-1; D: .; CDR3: CASSLTVWTVMNTEAFF; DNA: TGCGCCAGCAGCCTAACCGTTTGGACAGTTATGAACACTGAAGCTTTCTTT
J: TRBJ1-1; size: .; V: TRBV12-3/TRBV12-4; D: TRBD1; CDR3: CASRSTGENTEAFF; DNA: TGTGCCAGCAGGAGTACAGGGGAGAACACTGAAGCTTTCTTT
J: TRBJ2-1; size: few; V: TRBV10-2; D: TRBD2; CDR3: CASTRTSGYNEQFF; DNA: TGCGCCAGCACCCGGACTAGCGGCTACAATGAGCAGTTCTTC
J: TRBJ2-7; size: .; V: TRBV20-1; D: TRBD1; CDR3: CSAWTGSYEQYF; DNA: TGCAGTGCTTGGACAGGGAGCTACGAGCAGTACTTC
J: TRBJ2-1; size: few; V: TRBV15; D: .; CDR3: CATSGIAARVNEQFF; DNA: TGTGCCACCAGCGGGATCGCGGCCCGGGTTAATGAGCAGTTCTTC
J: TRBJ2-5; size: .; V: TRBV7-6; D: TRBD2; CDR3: CASSVGLAGGGDIWTQYF; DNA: TGTGCCAGCAGCGTTGGACTAGCGGGAGGCGGGGACATTTGGACCCAGTACTTC
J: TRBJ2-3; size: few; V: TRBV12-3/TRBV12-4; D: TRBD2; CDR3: CASTGLAGGQKDTQYF; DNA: TGTGCCAGCACCGGACTAGCGGGGGGGCAGAAAGATACGCAGTATTTT
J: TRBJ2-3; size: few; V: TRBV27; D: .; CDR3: CASSFSASTDTQYF; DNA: TGTGCCAGCAGTTTTTCGGCTTCGACAGATACGCAGTATTTT
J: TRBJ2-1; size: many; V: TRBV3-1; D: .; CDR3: CASSQGSGFTYNEQFF; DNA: TGTGCCAGCAGCCAAGGGTCGGGATTCACCTACAATGAGCAGTTCTTC
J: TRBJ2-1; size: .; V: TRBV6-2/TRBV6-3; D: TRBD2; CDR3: CATGTSGSFEQFF; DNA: TGTGCCACCGGGACTAGCGGGAGTTTTGAGCAGTTCTTC
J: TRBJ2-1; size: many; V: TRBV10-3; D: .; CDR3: CAISGTGLRPYNEQFF; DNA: TGTGCCATCAGTGGGACGGGCCTAAGGCCCTACAATGAGCAGTTCTTC
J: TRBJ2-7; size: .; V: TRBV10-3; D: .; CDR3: CAISRRDGGPYEQYF; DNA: TGTGCCATCAGCCGCCGGGACGGGGGCCCCTACGAGCAGTACTTC
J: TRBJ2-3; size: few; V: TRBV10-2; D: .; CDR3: CASSEPAGITDTQYF; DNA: TGCGCCAGCAGTGAGCCAGCGGGTATCACAGATACGCAGTATTTT
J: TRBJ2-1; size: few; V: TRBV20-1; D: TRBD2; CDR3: CSALAPMTSGSSYNEQFF; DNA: TGCAGTGCCTTAGCCCCGATGACTAGCGGGAGCTCCTACAATGAGCAGTTCTTC
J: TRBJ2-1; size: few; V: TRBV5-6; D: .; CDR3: CASSWDRLTFLGYNEQFF; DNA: TGTGCCAGCAGCTGGGACCGGCTAACCTTTTTAGGCTACAATGAGCAGTTCTTC
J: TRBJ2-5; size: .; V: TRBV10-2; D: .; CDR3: CASGGEARAQYF; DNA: TGCGCCAGCGGCGGTGAGGCCAGGGCCCAGTACTTC
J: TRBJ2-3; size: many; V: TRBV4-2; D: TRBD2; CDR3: CASSQDSTSGGSDTQYF; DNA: TGTGCCAGCAGCCAAGATTCAACTAGCGGGGGGTCGGATACGCAGTATTTT
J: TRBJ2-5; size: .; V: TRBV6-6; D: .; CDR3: CASSRDTQETQYF; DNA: TGTGCCAGCAGTCGGGACACCCAAGAGACCCAGTACTTC
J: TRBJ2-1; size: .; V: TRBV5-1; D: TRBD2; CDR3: CASSLAGILAGGPDEQFF; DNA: TGCGCCAGCAGCTTGGCCGGGATACTAGCGGGGGGGCCCGATGAGCAGTTCTTC